Listed here are 21 T cell receptor beta chains from one sample, sequenced in a study of response to subunit inactivated influenza vaccine (dated by TCRdb to between 2017 and 2018). Receptors were amplified or captured by RT-PCR. Data came from an Illumina HiSeq 2500. The public reads were reprocessed in TCRdb via fastp at Q25 and MiXCR, keeping in-frame beta chains. One record per CDR3 amino acid sequence lists the most common genes and DNA. The sample yields roughly 790,000 distinct CDR3 sequences; around 21% were counted once. 9.5% to 13% of the sample belongs to the ten largest clones. The sequenced sample was PBMCs from blood, obtained 5 days after vaccination. Source of these receptors: a man aged 50 or older who received an inactivated influenza vaccine. Donor details come from another sample of the same person, matched by shared clones.

The chain recombines TRBV5-1 with TRBJ2-1, with TRBD1 as a possible D gene (6 bases). Trimming took 5 bases from V and 9 from J, leaving 18 bases between them. This CDR3 comprises 14 residues. Germline CDR1 SGHRS, CDR2 YFSETQ. CDR3 in amino acids: CASSRAGDGSEQFF. The DNA of the CDR3 is TGCGCCAGCAGTCGGGCAGGGGACGGCAGTGAGCAGTTCTTC.

This clonotype showed up many times. The rearrangement uses TRBV29-1 and TRBJ2-1, with 9 bases identical to TRBD1. Trimming took 0 bases from V and 4 from J; bases not matched to a gene: 4. The CDR3 totals 15 residues. Per germline, CDR1 SQVTM and CDR2 ANQGSEA. The CDR3 sequence is CSVEDRDRAYNEQFF. In DNA, the CDR3 is TGCAGCGTTGAAGATCGGGACAGGGCTTACAATGAGCAGTTCTTC.

The rearrangement links TRBV20-1 to TRBJ1-2; possibly TRBD1 for D (5 bases). CDR1 is DFQATT, CDR2 SNEGSKA, per germline (reference sequence). CDR3 length equals 13 residues. V was trimmed by 5 bases and J by 2 bases, leaving 12 bases between them. In DNA, the CDR3 is TGCAGTGCTTTAGGACGGGGCAACTATGGCTACACCTTC. Residues: CSALGRGNYGYTF.

The J gene is TRBJ2-7, the V gene TRBV3-1, with 7 bases that match TRBD1. V trimming: 3 bases; J trimming: 6 bases; junction bases outside the gene matches: 2. In germline, CDR1 is LGHDT, CDR2 YNNKEL (reference sequence). This CDR3 contains 12 residues. The CDR3 nucleotides read TGTGCCAGCAGCCAGACAGGGTTCGAGCAGTACTTC. It encodes CASSQTGFEQYF.

V gene TRBV7-8 combines with J gene TRBJ1-2, with D possibly being TRBD1 (6 bases). V lost 1 base to trimming and J lost 4 bases, with 10 bases between them. The CDR3 spans 14 residues. Germline assignment: CDR1 SGHVS and CDR2 FQNEAQ. The CDR3 reads CASSLERDTYGYTF. The CDR3 DNA reads TGTGCCAGCAGCTTAGAACGGGACACCTATGGCTACACCTTC. Filled out from reference TRBV7-8 and TRBJ1-2, the complete variable domain reads GAGVSQSPRYKVAKRGQDVALRCDPISGHVSLFWYQQALGQGPEFLTYFQNEAQLDKSGLPSDRFFAERPEGSVSTLKIQRTQQEDSAVYLCASSLERDTYGYTFGSGTRLTVV.

This clonotype was seen only a few times. V usage is TRBV3-1 and J usage is TRBJ2-2; D is unresolved. Trimming took 1 base from V and 3 from J, leaving 9 bases between them. The CDR3 totals 15 residues. Looked up from germline, CDR1 is LGHDT and CDR2 is YNNKEL (reference sequence). CDR3 sequence reads: CASSQAPSYTGELFF. CDR3 DNA: TGTGCCAGCAGCCAAGCCCCTTCCTACACCGGGGAGCTGTTTTTT.

In its sample, this clonotype was seen a few times. The chain recombines TRBV12-3 or TRBV12-4 with TRBJ2-7; 7 positions match TRBD1. The junction had 8 bases not matched to a gene; V was cut back by 4 bases and J by 5 bases. This CDR3 comprises 14 residues. Here the CDR3 DNA reads TGTGCCAGCAGTTCCCAGCAGACAGGGAACGAGCAGTACTTC. This codes for CASSSQQTGNEQYF.

This clonotype was picked up a small number of times. This chain connects TRBV7-6 to TRBJ2-1; D is uncertain. Trimming removed 3 bases from V and 0 bases from J, with 12 bases in between. The V gene's germline CDR1 is SGHVS and CDR2 FNYEAQ. The CDR3 has 16 residues. In nucleotides, the CDR3 is TGTGCCAGCAGCTTGACTTCTACTTTCTCCTACAATGAGCAGTTCTTC. Translating gives CASSLTSTFSYNEQFF.

The gene calls are TRBV28 and TRBJ2-1; 11 nucleotides align to TRBD2. Trimming took 6 bases from V and 8 from J; bases not matched to a gene: 12. This CDR3 is built from 16 residues. Per the germline V gene, CDR1 is MDHEN and CDR2 is SYDVKM. The CDR3 DNA is TGTGCCAGCAGACCAACTAGCGGGAGTGGACCTGATGAGCAGTTCTTC. It yields the protein CASRPTSGSGPDEQFF.

Only a few counts were recorded for this clonotype. The CDR3 here is CASTKAGRNREQFF. The DNA for the CDR3 is TGTGCCAGCACAAAAGCGGGGCGGAATCGCGAGCAGTTCTTC. The J gene is TRBJ2-1, the V gene TRBV7-9, with 7 bases matching TRBD2. Germline CDR1 is SEHNR and CDR2 is FQNEAQ (reference sequence). This CDR3 comprises 14 residues. After removal of 7 bases from V and 10 bases from J, the junction contained 13 bases not matched to a gene.

The V and J genes are TRBV18 and TRBJ1-2; D possibly corresponds to TRBD1 (5 bases). The ends were cut back, 3 bases at V and 2 bases at J, with 10 bases in the middle. Per the germline V gene, CDR1 is KGHSH and CDR2 is LQKENI. The CDR3 totals 14 residues. The CDR3 loop reads CASSPPRGNYGYTF. In DNA form, the CDR3 reads TGTGCCAGCTCACCGCCGCGGGGGAACTATGGCTACACCTTC. Full variable domain (rest looked up from reference TRBV18 and TRBJ1-2): NAGVMQNPRHLVRRRGQEARLRCSPMKGHSHVYWYRQLPEEGLKFMVYLQKENIIDESGMPKERFSAEFPKEGPSILRIQQVVRGDSAAYFCASSPPRGNYGYTFGSGTRLTVV.

This clonotype was detected many times. An end of the junction differs from the germline gene, which may be a read error. The chain has TRBV3-1 and TRBJ2-7; 7 bases match TRBD2. The CDR3 extends over 13 amino acids. Germline-derived CDR1 and CDR2 are LGHDT and YNNKEL (reference sequence). CDR3 loop: CASSLRGSYEQYF. The DNA of the CDR3 is TGCGCCAGCAGCTTGCGCGGGAGTTACGAGCAGTACTTC.

This clonotype has just a few counts. The chain is built from TRBV4-2 and TRBJ2-2; D unresolved. Trimming removed 0 bases from V and 3 bases from J, with 11 bases in between. CDR3 length equals 16 residues. Germline CDR1 is LGHNA and CDR2 is YNFKEQ. CDR3 loop: CASSQDTTTYTGELFF. In DNA, the CDR3 is TGTGCCAGCAGCCAAGATACGACAACTTACACCGGGGAGCTGTTTTTT.

This clonotype was seen more than once but under ten times. The V call is TRBV20-1, the J call TRBJ1-5; D unresolved. This CDR3 comprises 13 residues. Trimming cost V 2 bases and J 1 base, with 6 bases left between them. CDR1 DFQATT and CDR2 SNEGSKA come from the germline V gene (reference sequence). CDR3 amino acids: CSARLRSNQPQHF. The CDR3 nucleotides read TGCAGTGCTAGACTGAGGAGCAATCAGCCCCAGCATTTT.

V gene TRBV7-2 combines with J gene TRBJ1-2; D gene uncertain. Germline loops: CDR1 SGHTA, CDR2 FQGNSA. The CDR3 covers 16 residues. V dropped 1 base and J dropped 0 bases, with 12 bases sitting between them. CDR3 sequence reads: CASSLVQTSSNYGYTF. The CDR3 DNA reads TGTGCCAGCAGCTTAGTCCAGACATCCTCTAACTATGGCTACACCTTC.

This chain uses TRBV6-2 or TRBV6-3 with TRBJ2-1; D possibly corresponds to TRBD2 (5 bases). CDR3 length equals 13 residues. Germline V gene sequence: CDR1 MNHEY, CDR2 SVGEGT. Trimming stripped 1 base from V and 9 bases from J, with 10 bases between. DNA for the CDR3: TGTGCCAGCAGTTACTGGCTAGCCTCTGAGCAGTTCTTC. Protein product: CASSYWLASEQFF.

The chain combines TRBV9 with TRBJ2-3; D gene uncertain. This CDR3 is built from 14 residues. Trimming took off 2 bases at V and 8 bases at J, with 15 bases between the two ends. Germline CDR1 SGDLS, CDR2 YYNGEE. The CDR3 coding sequence is TGTGCCAGCAGCGTTACTGGTTCCACAAGTACGCAGTATTTT. Translation gives CASSVTGSTSTQYF. Together with reference TRBV9 and TRBJ2-3, the CDR3 gives the full variable domain: DSGVTQTPKHLITATGQRVTLRCSPRSGDLSVYWYQQSLDQGLQFLIQYYNGEERAKGNILERFSAQQFPDLHSELNLSSLELGDSALYFCASSVTGSTSTQYFGPGTRLTVL.

This clonotype has just a few counts. The chain combines TRBV3-1 with TRBJ2-3, with unresolved D. Trimming cost V 4 bases and J 4 bases, with 15 bases left between them. There are 15 residues in the CDR3. The germline V gene encodes CDR1 LGHDT and CDR2 YNNKEL (reference sequence). The CDR3 here is CASSPWEGNADTQYF. CDR3 nucleotides: TGTGCCAGCAGCCCATGGGAAGGGAACGCAGATACGCAGTATTTT.

The V call is TRBV25-1, the J call TRBJ2-4, with 8 bases that match TRBD2. Germline-derived CDR1 and CDR2 are MGHDK and SYGVNS. The CDR3 totals 16 residues. Trimming at V came to 4 bases and at J to 1 base, leaving 6 bases not matched to a gene. The CDR3 is CASSGSGKVAKNIQYF. The CDR3 DNA is TGTGCCAGCAGTGGTAGCGGGAAGGTGGCCAAAAACATTCAGTACTTC. The full variable domain, completed using reference TRBV25-1 and TRBJ2-4, is EADIYQTPRYLVIGTGKKITLECSQTMGHDKMYWYQQDPGMELHLIHYSYGVNSTEKGDLSSESTVSRIRTEHFPLTLESARPSHTSQYLCASSGSGKVAKNIQYFGAGTRLSVL.

This rearrangement joins TRBV6-4 to TRBJ2-3; D is possibly TRBD2 (7 bases). CDR1 is MRHNA, CDR2 SNTAGT, per germline. V lost 0 bases to trimming and J lost 6 bases, with 13 bases between them. The CDR3 runs to 15 residues. The CDR3, as DNA: TGTGCCAGCAGTGACTCGTGGGGGGGGCTGGATACGCAGTATTTT. This translates into CASSDSWGGLDTQYF.

The V call is TRBV12-3 or TRBV12-4, the J call TRBJ2-1, with no clear D. The CDR3 runs 13 residues. Trimming took 0 bases from V and 6 from J, leaving 6 bases between them. The CDR3 reads CASSLAAVNEQFF. In DNA form, the CDR3 reads TGTGCCAGCAGTTTAGCGGCCGTCAATGAGCAGTTCTTC.